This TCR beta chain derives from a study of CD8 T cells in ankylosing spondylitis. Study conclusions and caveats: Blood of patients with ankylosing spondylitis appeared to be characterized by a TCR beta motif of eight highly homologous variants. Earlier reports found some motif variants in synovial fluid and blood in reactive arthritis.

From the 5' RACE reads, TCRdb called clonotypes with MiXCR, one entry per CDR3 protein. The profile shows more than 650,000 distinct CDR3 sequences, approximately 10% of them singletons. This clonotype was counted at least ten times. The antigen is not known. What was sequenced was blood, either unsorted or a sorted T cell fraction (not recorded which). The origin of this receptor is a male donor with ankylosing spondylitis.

This CDR3 reads CASSWAYEQYF. The CDR3 DNA is TGTGCCAGCAGTTGGGCCTACGAGCAGTACTTC. The chain couples TRBV6-1 to TRBJ2-7; D is undetermined. Germline-derived CDR1 and CDR2 are MNHNS and SASEGT. Trimming stripped 5 bases from V and 2 bases from J, with 4 bases between. There are 11 residues in the CDR3.